These 6 T cell receptor beta chains share one sample of origin, sequenced in a study of CD8 T cells in ankylosing spondylitis. A single record per CDR3 protein comes from TCRdb applying MiXCR to the 5' RACE reads. The table has some 140,000 distinct CDR3 sequences, about 7% seen once. Material for sequencing was blood, either unsorted or a sorted T cell fraction (not recorded which). These receptors all stem from a female donor with ankylosing spondylitis or in good health (not recorded which).

Many counts were recorded for this clonotype. The gene calls are TRBV7-9 and TRBJ1-5; a weak D match, TRBD1 (5 bases). This CDR3 region has 15 residues. The germline V gene has CDR1 SEHNR and CDR2 FQNEAQ (reference sequence). The germline V and J ends were trimmed by 1 base and 8 bases, with 15 bases remaining between them. CDR3 nucleotides: TGTGCCAGCAGCTTAGGTGGGACCGGTGGGGAGCCCCAGCATTTT. Its protein product is CASSLGGTGGEPQHF.

This clonotype was seen many times. The rearrangement joins TRBV13 to TRBJ2-7, with unresolved D. In germline, CDR1 is PRHDT, CDR2 FYEKMQ (reference sequence). Trimming stripped 4 bases from V and 4 bases from J, with 8 bases between. The CDR3 contains 12 residues. CDR3 residues: CASSSEQYEQYF. The CDR3 DNA reads TGTGCCAGCAGCTCCGAACAGTACGAGCAGTACTTC.

This clonotype was picked up many times. The chain has TRBV2 and TRBJ1-2; 7 bases line up with TRBD1. The V and J ends lost 7 bases and 5 bases, in that order; junction bases with no gene match: 7. Germline-derived CDR1 and CDR2 are SNHLY and FYNNEI. The CDR3 has 13 amino acids. The CDR3 bases are TGTGCCAGCAAGGGGGACAGCCGATATGGCTACACCTTC. It specifies CASKGDSRYGYTF.

Note on this clonotype: A clone one base away is much larger, so this may be a read error. The chain couples TRBV10-3 to TRBJ1-2, with D maybe TRBD1 (5 bases). The CDR3 is 12 amino acids. Germline CDR1 and CDR2: ENHRY and SYGVKD. This CDR3 reads CAISRQNYGCTF. Written as DNA, the CDR3 is TGTGCCATCAGCCGACAGAACTATGGCTGCACCTTC.

This clonotype was seen at least ten times. The genes are TRBV5-1 and TRBJ2-1, with 13 bases that match TRBD2. The CDR3 has 15 amino acids. Trimming took 6 bases from V and 8 from J; bases not matched to a gene: 8. Germline V lookup: CDR1 SGHRS, CDR2 YFSETQ. The CDR3 bases are TGCGCCAGCAAACTCGGGACTAGCGGGGCACATGAGCAGTTCTTC. Amino acid sequence: CASKLGTSGAHEQFF.

The table lists this clonotype with many counts. The CDR3 nucleotides read TGCAGTGCCAGGGAGGGGGGACGGCACTACGAGCAGTACTTC. This gives the protein CSAREGGRHYEQYF. V gene TRBV20-1 combines with J gene TRBJ2-7, with D perhaps matching TRBD2 (7 bases). Germline CDR1 DFQATT, CDR2 SNEGSKA (reference sequence). V was trimmed by 6 bases and J by 3 bases, leaving 18 bases between them. The CDR3 runs to 14 residues.